These 32 T cell receptor beta chains were all obtained from the same sample, sequenced in a study of early T cells in non-severe SARS-CoV-2 infection. Each CDR3 protein gets one entry after TCRdb re-called the 5' RACE reads with MiXCR. The sample holds tens of thousands of distinct CDR3 sequences, around 4.2% seen once. The sample was whole blood. All receptors come from an adult who was a healthcare worker with PCR-confirmed SARS-CoV-2 infection or an uninfected control (not recorded which).

The chain has TRBV25-1 and TRBJ2-1, with 9 bases that match TRBD2. After removal of 1 base from V and 6 bases from J, the junction contained 7 bases not matched to a gene. The CDR3 loop spans 16 amino acids. Germline V gene lookup returns CDR1 MGHDK and CDR2 SYGVNS. CDR3 amino acids: CASSEFGGRASNEQFF. As DNA, the CDR3 is TGTGCCAGCAGTGAATTTGGCGGGAGGGCCTCCAATGAGCAGTTCTTC.

This clonotype was seen ten or more times. CDR3 sequence reads: CASTIPGTTDTQYF. The DNA of the CDR3 is TGTGCCAGCACCATTCCGGGGACCACAGATACGCAGTATTTT. The genes are TRBV28 and TRBJ2-3; possibly TRBD1 or TRBD2 for D (5 bases each). Per germline, CDR1 MDHEN and CDR2 SYDVKM. CDR3 length: 14 residues. V lost 7 bases to trimming and J lost 2 bases, with 13 bases between them. The whole variable domain, remainder taken from reference TRBV28 and TRBJ2-3, is DVKVTQSSRYLVKRTGEKVFLECVQDMDHENMFWYRQDPGLGLRLIYFSYDVKMKEKGDIPEGYSVSREKKERFSLILESASTNQTSMYLCASTIPGTTDTQYFGPGTRLTVL.

This clonotype was seen ten or more times. CDR3 nucleotide sequence: TGTGCCAGCAGTTTGGTTGGGATCCAGGGCTATGGCTACACCTTC. The encoded protein is CASSLVGIQGYGYTF. J is TRBJ1-2 and V is TRBV28; TRBD1 might be the D (5 bases). The CDR3 contains 15 residues. Germline V lookup: CDR1 MDHEN, CDR2 SYDVKM. Trimming removed 3 bases from V and 4 bases from J, with 15 bases in between.

Ten or more counts support this clonotype. J is TRBJ2-5 and V is TRBV4-1; D unresolved. Germline CDR1 and CDR2: MGHRA and YSYEKL. V lost 1 base to trimming and J lost 5 bases, with 11 bases between them. The CDR3 sequence is 14 residues long. CDR3 sequence: CASSQAPGPETQYF. In DNA, the CDR3 is TGCGCCAGCAGCCAAGCCCCCGGCCCGGAGACCCAGTACTTC.

This clonotype was detected ten times or more. The chain couples TRBV5-1 to TRBJ2-7; unclear D gene. This CDR3 has 16 amino acids. The germline V gene has CDR1 SGHRS and CDR2 YFSETQ. The V end was cut by 3 bases, the J end by 1 base, with 17 bases between. For the CDR3, the DNA is TGCGCCAGCAGCTCCCTAGATCCCCGGAGATCCTACGAGCAGTACTTC. Translating gives CASSSLDPRRSYEQYF. Combining the CDR3 with reference TRBV5-1 and TRBJ2-7 gives the whole variable domain KAGVTQTPRYLIKTRGQQVTLSCSPISGHRSVSWYQQTPGQGLQFLFEYFSETQRNKGNFPGRFSGRQFSNSRSEMNVSTLELGDSALYLCASSSLDPRRSYEQYFGPGTRLTVT.

This clonotype came up a few times. The V and J genes are TRBV2 and TRBJ1-5; 7 bases line up with TRBD1. The CDR3 spans 12 residues. Germline values: CDR1 SNHLY, CDR2 FYNNEI. The V and J ends lost 6 bases and 6 bases, in that order; junction bases with no gene match: 2. The CDR3 bases are TGTGCCAGCAGGACAGGGAGTCAGCCCCAGCATTTT. Amino acid sequence: CASRTGSQPQHF. The whole variable domain, remainder taken from reference TRBV2 and TRBJ1-5, is EPEVTQTPSHQVTQMGQEVILRCVPISNHLYFYWYRQILGQKVEFLVSFYNNEISEKSEIFDDQFSVERPDGSNFTLKIRSTKLEDSAMYFCASRTGSQPQHFGDGTRLSIL.

This clonotype occurred many times. The rearrangement uses TRBV4-2 and TRBJ1-1; unclear D gene. V was pared by 0 bases and J by 4 bases, with 9 bases between. The CDR3 is 14 amino acids. The germline gives CDR1 LGHNA, CDR2 YNFKEQ. CDR3 DNA: TGTGCCAGCAGCCAAGATGGGCAGATCACTGAAGCTTTCTTT. Its protein is CASSQDGQITEAFF.

This clonotype was picked up many times. V is TRBV5-1 and J is TRBJ2-1; D is uncertain. Per the germline V gene, CDR1 is SGHRS and CDR2 is YFSETQ. The CDR3 covers 13 residues. V lost 1 base and J 9 bases, leaving 11 bases between the germline ends. This CDR3 is CASSLHAKVEQFF. As DNA, the CDR3 is TGCGCCAGCAGCTTGCACGCCAAGGTTGAGCAGTTCTTC.

This clonotype appeared many times. V gene TRBV29-1 combines with J gene TRBJ2-7; TRBD1 matches at 7 bases. The germline gives CDR1 SQVTM, CDR2 ANQGSEA. V shed 2 bases and J 0 bases; nucleotides not matched to a gene: 10. This CDR3 is 16 amino acids long. The CDR3 DNA reads as TGCAGCGTTGAACCCACGGCAGGGGACAGCTCCTACGAGCAGTACTTC. Translated: CSVEPTAGDSSYEQYF.

This clonotype has a count of ten or more. The J gene is TRBJ2-3, the V gene TRBV30; D is unresolved. This CDR3 spans 13 amino acids. Trimming left V 3 bases short and J 4 bases short, with 11 bases between. Germline assignment: CDR1 GTSNPN and CDR2 SVGIG (reference sequence). The CDR3 nucleotides read TGTGCCTGGAGCCAGCGTGAATCAGATACGCAGTATTTT. It specifies CAWSQRESDTQYF.

This clonotype has ten or more counts. The V call is TRBV28, the J call TRBJ1-6; D uncertain. From germline, CDR1 is MDHEN and CDR2 SYDVKM. This CDR3 spans 11 amino acids. Trimming took 5 bases from V and 9 from J, leaving 5 bases between them. The CDR3: CASSARSPLHF. The CDR3 bases are TGTGCCAGCAGTGCTCGTTCACCCCTCCACTTT.

This clonotype was recorded at least ten times. V is TRBV11-2 and J is TRBJ2-7; TRBD2 might be the D (6 bases). Germline values: CDR1 SGHAT, CDR2 FQNNGV. V was cut by 4 bases and J by 7 bases, with 11 bases left in between. The CDR3 totals 12 residues. The CDR3 reads CASSSTRGEQYF. The CDR3 nucleotides read TGTGCCAGCAGCTCCACCCGGGGGGAGCAGTACTTC. Full variable domain (rest looked up from reference TRBV11-2 and TRBJ2-7): EAGVAQSPRYKIIEKRQSVAFWCNPISGHATLYWYQQILGQGPKLLIQFQNNGVVDDSQLPKDRFSAERLKGVDSTLKIQPAKLEDSAVYLCASSSTRGEQYFGPGTRLTVT.

This clonotype has more than one count but fewer than ten. The V call is TRBV5-4, the J call TRBJ2-2; 8 bases line up with TRBD2. CDR1 is SGHNT, CDR2 YYREEE, per germline (reference sequence). V shed 0 bases and J 2 bases; nucleotides not matched to a gene: 3. The CDR3 has 16 residues. The CDR3 DNA reads as TGTGCCAGCAGCTTGGCCGCGGGAGGCAACACCGGGGAGCTGTTTTTT. This translates into CASSLAAGGNTGELFF.

This clonotype appeared many times. The rearrangement uses TRBV2 and TRBJ2-3; D is unclear. The CDR3 is 13 amino acids. V gave up 6 bases and J gave up 6 bases, with 13 bases separating them. Germline loops: CDR1 SNHLY, CDR2 FYNNEI. CDR3 loop: CASSSGLGDTQYF. Here the CDR3 DNA reads TGTGCCAGCAGCTCTGGCCTTGGCGATACGCAGTATTTT.

At least ten counts were recorded for this clonotype. The V call is TRBV7-3, the J call TRBJ2-1; D tentatively reads TRBD1 or TRBD2 (6 bases each). This CDR3 contains 17 residues. CDR1 SGHTA and CDR2 FQGTGA come from the germline V gene. The ends were cut back, 1 base at V and 1 base at J, with 14 bases in the middle. DNA for the CDR3: TGTGCCAGCAGCTTAAGCTCGGGGGCAGGGTCCTACAATGAGCAGTTCTTC. It translates to CASSLSSGAGSYNEQFF.

This clonotype was observed at least ten times. V usage is TRBV5-5 and J usage is TRBJ2-3; no clear D. Per the germline V gene, CDR1 is SGHKS and CDR2 is YYEKEE (reference sequence). The CDR3 is 15 amino acids. With 4 bases removed from V and 1 base from J, the gap between germline ends came to 13 bases. CDR3 protein: CASSLATLGTDTQYF. The CDR3 bases are TGTGCCAGCAGCCTGGCGACGCTCGGCACAGATACGCAGTATTTT.

The chain joins TRBV5-1 to TRBJ2-5; D perhaps matches TRBD1 (6 bases). V was trimmed by 1 base and J by 3 bases, leaving 10 bases between them. This CDR3 has 14 residues. Germline V gene data show CDR1 as SGHRS and CDR2 as YFSETQ. The CDR3 protein is CASSLQGREETQYF. Written as DNA, the CDR3 is TGCGCCAGCAGCTTGCAGGGGCGGGAAGAGACCCAGTACTTC.

This clonotype was counted many times. The chain uses TRBV5-1 and TRBJ2-7, with D maybe TRBD1 (6 bases). The CDR3 spans 15 residues. V was trimmed by 0 bases and J by 4 bases, leaving 14 bases between them. The germline CDR1 and CDR2 sequences are SGHRS and YFSETQ. CDR3 amino acids: CASSLAFGRGYEQYF. In DNA, the CDR3 is TGCGCCAGCAGCTTGGCCTTCGGCAGGGGATACGAGCAGTACTTC.

This clonotype came up many times. The genes are TRBV11-2 and TRBJ2-2, with unresolved D. Trimming pared 6 bases from V and 1 base from J, leaving 9 bases between. The CDR3 totals 14 residues. The germline gives CDR1 SGHAT, CDR2 FQNNGV. Here the CDR3 reads CASSSDLNTGELFF. CDR3 in DNA: TGTGCCAGCAGTTCCGACTTGAACACCGGGGAGCTGTTTTTT.

The chain links TRBV7-6 to TRBJ2-1; the D gene could be TRBD1 or TRBD2 (6 bases each). CDR1 and CDR2 (germline): SGHVS, FNYEAQ. This CDR3 is built from 17 residues. V lost 2 bases and J lost 6, with 20 bases in between. The CDR3 is CASSLRRGSGEGNEQFF. The DNA of the CDR3 is TGTGCCAGCAGCTTAAGGAGGGGGTCAGGGGAAGGCAATGAGCAGTTCTTC. The variable domain in full, with the rest retrieved from reference TRBV7-6 and TRBJ2-1, is GAGVSQSPRYKVTKRGQDVALRCDPISGHVSLYWYRQALGQGPEFLTYFNYEAQQDKSGLPNDRFSAERPEGSISTLTIQRTEQRDSAMYRCASSLRRGSGEGNEQFFGPGTRLTVL.

This clonotype came up many times. The chain joins TRBV6-6 to TRBJ2-3, with 9 bases that match TRBD1. The CDR3 has 14 amino acids. The germline V gene has CDR1 MNHNY and CDR2 SVGAGI (reference sequence). V dropped 5 bases and J dropped 2; count of bases not matched to a gene: 2. The chain's CDR3 is CASSRDRDTDTQYF. CDR3 bases: TGTGCCAGCAGTCGGGACAGGGACACAGATACGCAGTATTTT.

The chain combines TRBV7-9 with TRBJ1-1; unclear D gene. The CDR3 consists of 17 residues. Per the germline V gene, CDR1 is SEHNR and CDR2 is FQNEAQ (reference sequence). V was shortened by 0 bases and J by 0 bases, with 14 bases between the two germline ends. CDR3 nucleotide sequence: TGTGCCAGCAGCTTAGCGAAAGTGAATTTACTGAACACTGAAGCTTTCTTT. Amino acid sequence: CASSLAKVNLLNTEAFF.

This clonotype occurred many times. This chain links TRBV10-1 with TRBJ1-1; tentative D call: TRBD1 (5 bases). The CDR3 runs to 12 residues. The germline V gene has CDR1 WNHNN and CDR2 SYGVQD (reference sequence). Trimming took off 9 bases at V and 1 base at J, with 9 bases between the two ends. For the CDR3, the DNA is TGCGCCAGTTCTGACAGGAACACTGAAGCTTTCTTT. It encodes CASSDRNTEAFF.

This clonotype has at least ten counts. The CDR3: CASSHGTEAFF. As DNA, the CDR3 is TGTGCCAGCAGCCACGGTACTGAAGCTTTCTTT. The chain couples TRBV6-2 or TRBV6-3 to TRBJ1-1; D is unclear. The CDR3 covers 11 residues. Looked up from germline, CDR1 is MNHEY and CDR2 is SVGEGT. The V end lost 6 bases, the J end lost 5 bases, and 7 bases lay between the germline ends.

The rearrangement joins TRBV29-1 to TRBJ2-7, with 9 nucleotides matching TRBD2. The V and J ends lost 6 bases and 4 bases, in that order; junction bases with no gene match: 7. The CDR3 sequence is 13 residues long. From germline, CDR1 is SQVTM and CDR2 ANQGSEA. CDR3 protein: CSVVAGDYYEQYF. The CDR3 DNA reads as TGCAGCGTCGTAGCGGGAGATTATTACGAGCAGTACTTC.

In this sample, this clonotype turned up many times. The chain couples TRBV7-8 to TRBJ2-7; 7 bases map to TRBD1. Germline V gives CDR1 SGHVS, CDR2 FQNEAQ. The CDR3 spans 14 residues. J was trimmed by 4 bases and V by 5 bases; bases with no gene match: 8. In nucleotides, the CDR3 is TGTGCCAGCAGCCCCAGGGGGTATCAGTACGAGCAGTACTTC. This sequence encodes CASSPRGYQYEQYF.

The table lists this clonotype with many counts. The V gene is TRBV7-3, the J gene TRBJ2-2; weak D call: TRBD1 (6 bases). CDR1 SGHTA and CDR2 FQGTGA come from the germline V gene. The CDR3 runs to 15 residues. Trimming pared 7 bases from V and 0 bases from J, leaving 12 bases between. In DNA, the CDR3 is TGTGCCAGCACCCCGGGACAACCGAACACCGGGGAGCTGTTTTTT. Its protein product is CASTPGQPNTGELFF.

Ten or more counts support this clonotype. The V and J genes are TRBV5-1 and TRBJ2-1; D possibly corresponds to TRBD1 (6 bases). In germline, CDR1 is SGHRS, CDR2 YFSETQ. V lost 7 bases, J lost 8 bases, and 19 bases lay in between. The CDR3 loop spans 14 amino acids. CDR3 residues: CASFSDSASDEQFF. CDR3 DNA sequence: TGCGCCAGCTTCTCGGACAGCGCTTCCGATGAGCAGTTCTTC.

The sample holds many counts of this clonotype. This sequence joins TRBV12-3 or TRBV12-4 and TRBJ2-1; unclear D gene. V lost 5 bases and J lost 6, with 17 bases in between. The CDR3 has 15 residues. The CDR3 loop is CASSPEPLRLNEQFF. CDR3 DNA: TGTGCCAGCAGTCCTGAGCCCCTGCGCCTCAATGAGCAGTTCTTC.

With regard to this clonotype: A much larger clone is a single base away; this may be a read error. The chain couples TRBV29-1 to TRBJ2-7, with 15 bases that match TRBD2. There are 15 residues in the CDR3. Germline assignment: CDR1 SQVTM and CDR2 ANQGSEA. CDR3 protein: CSVSTGLAGGRERYF. CDR3 nucleotide sequence: TGCAGCGTTTCGACCGGACTAGCGGGAGGGCGCGAGCGGTACTTC.

The chain combines TRBV5-1 with TRBJ1-2, with D tentatively TRBD1 (6 bases). CDR1 and CDR2 from the germline V gene are SGHRS and YFSETQ. The CDR3 runs 14 residues. Trimming shortened V by 3 bases and J by 4 bases, and 13 bases separated the two germline ends. CDR3 protein: CASSSGGLSYGYTF. CDR3 DNA: TGCGCCAGCAGCTCCGGGGGCCTTTCCTATGGCTACACCTTC.

There are many counts of this clonotype. The chain combines TRBV7-6 with TRBJ2-3; TRBD2 matches at 14 bases. V was pared by 4 bases and J by 2 bases, with 26 bases of the junction left unmatched. Germline V gene data show CDR1 as SGHVS and CDR2 as FNYEAQ. The CDR3 totals 24 residues. CDR3 sequence (DNA): TGTGCCAGCAGCTCAACCGGGACTAGCGGGAGCGGATGGGTCGGGACGGTCCACACAGATACGCAGTATTTT. Residues: CASSSTGTSGSGWVGTVHTDTQYF. Variable domain in full (rest from reference TRBV7-6 and TRBJ2-3): GAGVSQSPRYKVTKRGQDVALRCDPISGHVSLYWYRQALGQGPEFLTYFNYEAQQDKSGLPNDRFSAERPEGSISTLTIQRTEQRDSAMYRCASSSTGTSGSGWVGTVHTDTQYFGPGTRLTVL.